This passage covers 12 T cell receptor beta chains from one sample sequenced in a study of follicular helper T cells after annual influenza vaccination. Regarding time point: 2015-2016 season, 7 days after influenza vaccination. Assay used: immunoSEQ multiplex PCR; TCRdb lists only in-frame clones, some missing. Of some 9,800 clones in the sample, roughly 83% were seen once. The sequencing used CXCR5- memory CD4+ T cells sorted from blood, collected 7 days after influenza vaccination. The receptors were sampled from an adult who received the influenza vaccine.

V gene TRBV2 combines with J gene TRBJ2-2; D gene unclear. Germline assignment: CDR1 SNHLY and CDR2 FYNNEI. The CDR3 extends over 12 amino acids. V gave up 5 bases and J gave up 6 bases, with 7 bases separating them. In DNA, the CDR3 is TGTGCCAGCAGTAATGACGCCGGGGAGCTGTTTTTT. This encodes CASSNDAGELFF.

The count of this clone is one. The rearrangement links TRBV29-1 to TRBJ1-3; D remains ambiguous. The ends were cut back, 4 bases at V and 0 bases at J, with 7 bases in the middle. This CDR3 is built from 13 residues. Germline lookup yields CDR1 SQVTM and CDR2 ANQGSEA. The CDR3 DNA follows: TGCAGCGTTGGACACCACTCTGGAAACACCATATATTTT. Its translation: CSVGHHSGNTIYF.

CDR3 sequence (DNA): TGTGCCAGCAGGACCGGGACAGGGCTTTACGAGCAGTACTTC. Translation: CASRTGTGLYEQYF. The V and J genes are TRBV28 and TRBJ2-7; 9 positions match TRBD1. In germline, CDR1 is MDHEN, CDR2 SYDVKM. The CDR3 contains 14 residues. V shed 6 bases and J 4 bases; nucleotides not matched to a gene: 7.

The chain is built from TRBV5-4 and TRBJ2-3; 7 positions match TRBD1. CDR1 SGHNT and CDR2 YYREEE come from the germline V gene (reference sequence). The CDR3 loop spans 17 amino acids. Germline trimming cut 1 base from V and 1 base from J; bases unmatched to any gene: 9. The CDR3 coding sequence is TGTGCCAGCAGCTTGTGGGACAGCGCGAGCGGCACAGATACGCAGTATTTT. It encodes CASSLWDSASGTDTQYF.

The chain is built from TRBV19 and TRBJ1-5; D perhaps matches TRBD1 (5 bases). Germline loops: CDR1 LNHDA, CDR2 SQIVND (reference sequence). The CDR3 has 15 residues. V lost 3 bases and J lost 3, with 12 bases in between. CDR3 sequence: CASSIRQGDNQPQHF. Here the CDR3 DNA reads TGTGCCAGTAGTATTAGGCAGGGTGACAATCAGCCCCAGCATTTT.

V gene TRBV7-2 combines with J gene TRBJ2-2; weak D call: TRBD2 (6 bases). Trimming took off 6 bases at V and 1 base at J, with 9 bases between the two ends. The CDR3 runs 14 residues. CDR1 is SGHTA, CDR2 FQGNSA, per germline. Here the CDR3 reads CASRLGGNTGELFF. The DNA of the CDR3 is TGTGCCAGCAGGTTGGGGGGGAACACCGGGGAGCTGTTTTTT. Together with reference TRBV7-2 and TRBJ2-2, the CDR3 gives the full variable domain: GAGVSQSPSNKVTEKGKDVELRCDPISGHTALYWYRQSLGQGLEFLIYFQGNSAPDKSGLPSDRFSAERTGGSVSTLTIQRTQQEDSAVYLCASRLGGNTGELFFGEGSRLTVL.

V gene TRBV7-9 combines with J gene TRBJ2-5; no clear D gene. This CDR3 is built from 11 residues. The V gene's germline CDR1 is SEHNR and CDR2 FQNEAQ (reference sequence). V was shortened by 7 bases and J by 4 bases, with 7 bases between the two germline ends. The CDR3 sequence: CASMVGETQYF. Here the CDR3 DNA reads TGTGCCAGCATGGTAGGAGAGACCCAGTACTTC.

This clone was seen just once. The chain uses TRBV6-1 and TRBJ2-7; no firm D call. CDR1 MNHNS and CDR2 SASEGT come from the germline V gene. V was shortened by 1 base and J by 2 bases, with 9 bases between the two germline ends. The length of the CDR3 is 14 residues. CDR3 sequence: CASSEVRTAYEQYF. The CDR3 DNA reads as TGTGCCAGCAGTGAAGTGCGAACAGCCTACGAGCAGTACTTC.

This chain joins TRBV5-6 and TRBJ1-1; TRBD1 agrees at 7 bases. The CDR3 extends over 15 amino acids. Germline trimming cut 3 bases from V and 4 bases from J; bases unmatched to any gene: 9. Germline CDR1 is SGHDT and CDR2 is YYEEEE. The CDR3 sequence: CASSYNRGMSTEAFF. The CDR3 DNA sequence: TGTGCCAGCAGCTACAACAGGGGTATGAGCACTGAAGCTTTCTTT.

The chain carries TRBV11-3 and TRBJ2-5; 9 nucleotides line up with TRBD1. CDR3 length: 14 amino acids. With 5 bases clipped from V and 3 bases from J, the junction kept 4 bases outside the gene matches. Germline assignment: CDR1 SGHNT and CDR2 YENEEA. The CDR3 nucleotides are TGTGCCAGCAGCCTCCGGACAGGGGAAGAGACCCAGTACTTC. Protein sequence: CASSLRTGEETQYF.

The chain recombines TRBV4-3 with TRBJ1-4, with D tentatively TRBD1 (5 bases). CDR1 and CDR2 from the germline V gene are LGHNA and YSLEER. Trimming took 0 bases from V and 1 from J, leaving 12 bases between them. The CDR3 runs 17 residues. The CDR3 DNA reads TGCGCCAGCAGCCAAGACTGGGGGTTTGGAACTAATGAAAAACTGTTTTTT. It codes for CASSQDWGFGTNEKLFF.

V is TRBV21-1 and J is TRBJ2-7; the table's D call TRBD1 went unverified against the DNA. TRBV21-1 is a known pseudogene. The CDR3 sequence is 17 residues long. Here the CDR3 reads CASSNNGRNRGPNEQYF. CDR3 bases: TGTGCCAGCAGCAATAACGGTCGTAACAGGGGACCGAACGAGCAGTACTTC.